The text below deals with one T cell receptor (beta chain). Using immunoSEQ multiplex PCR, the repertoire was profiled, and TCRdb retains in-frame clones only, with some absent. The data show about 180,000 clones, roughly 88% seen once. Germline V CDR1 and CDR2: PRHDT, FYEKMQ (reference sequence). The CDR3 loop spans 14 amino acids. Trimming stripped 3 bases from V and 2 bases from J, with 11 bases between. These data belong to a study of blood T cell repertoires in COVID-19. Study context: Samples taken during acute and convalescent COVID-19 were collected in the United States, Italy and Spain. From T cells, B-cell-depleted T cells, or PBMCs came the material, which was cDNA or gDNA.

Input material: PBMCs or T cells enriched from blood (not recorded which). The rearrangement uses TRBV13 and TRBJ2-7, with D possibly TRBD2 on 5 matching bases. The source of this sequence is a woman aged 25 to 45 who had recovered from COVID-19. The CDR3 spells CASSFRGLAYEQYF. Here the CDR3 DNA reads TGTGCCAGCAGCTTCCGGGGTCTAGCCTACGAGCAGTACTTC.